The rows below give T cell receptor beta chains drawn from one sample of a study of blood T cell repertoires in COVID-19. Data came from immunoSEQ multiplex PCR; TCRdb stores just in-frame clones and leaves some out. The sample carries 240,000 or so clones, 70% to 90% recorded once. Material: peripheral blood. The receptors here all came from a woman aged 25 to 39 with acute or convalescent COVID-19. CDR3s include the opening cysteine and the closing phenylalanine or tryptophan. D genes are given only for firm matches. A row's size may be missing; if present it is once, few, many or a size class.

d_gene	v_gene	abundance	j_gene	CDR3nt	CDR3aa
TRBD2	TRBV5-4	-	TRBJ2-1	TGTGCCAGCAGCTTGGATCTAGCGGGAACAAATGAGCAGTTCTTC	CASSLDLAGTNEQFF
TRBD2	TRBV27	-	TRBJ2-5	TGTGCCAGCAGGAGCTCTAGCGGGGCGAACCAAGAGACCCAGTACTTC	CASRSSSGANQETQYF
TRBD1	TRBV30	-	TRBJ1-5	TGTGCCTGGAGAACAGGGGAAGGCAATCAGCCCCAGCATTTT	CAWRTGEGNQPQHF
TRBD2	TRBV15	-	TRBJ2-3	TGTGCCACCAGCAGAGGAGGCCTAGCGGGCCCCTCAGATACGCAGTATTTT	CATSRGGLAGPSDTQYF
TRBD2	TRBV6-2/TRBV6-3	-	TRBJ2-1	TGTGCCAGCAGTTACACTAGCGGGAGGGCTTACAATGAGCAGTTCTTC	CASSYTSGRAYNEQFF
-	TRBV12-3/TRBV12-4	-	TRBJ1-5	TGTGCCAGCAGTTTAGGGGCAGAAGCACAGCATTTT	CASSLGAEAQHF
-	TRBV5-1	-	TRBJ2-1	TGCGCCAGCAGCAAAGGGGGTTATGAGCAGTTCTTC	CASSKGGYEQFF
TRBD2	TRBV6-2/TRBV6-3	-	TRBJ2-7	TGTGCCAGCAGCTTCCAACTAGCGGGAGTTGGCGAGCAGTACTTC	CASSFQLAGVGEQYF
-	TRBV27	-	TRBJ1-4	TGTGCCAGCAGTAACAGGGACCATGCAACCGAAAAACTGTTTTTT	CASSNRDHATEKLFF
TRBD2	TRBV6-5	-	TRBJ2-7	TGTGCCAGCAGTTACAGGAGGGTAGCGGGCCGCGAGCAGTACTTC	CASSYRRVAGREQYF
-	TRBV10-3	-	TRBJ2-2	TGTGCCATCAGCACACACACCGGGGAGCTGTTTTTT	CAISTHTGELFF
-	TRBV4-1	-	TRBJ2-3	TGCGCCAGCAGCCAAGATATCAGGAGGTTTGGGAGCACAGATACGCAGTATTTT	CASSQDIRRFGSTDTQYF
-	TRBV2	-	TRBJ2-2	TGTGCCGGCGAACAGGGTCCGAACACCGGGGAGCTGTTTTTT	CAGEQGPNTGELFF
-	TRBV3-1/TRBV3-2	-	TRBJ1-2	TGTGCCAGCAGCCAAGAAGGGGCAGGCCAGGCCTACTATGGCTACACCTTC	CASSQEGAGQAYYGYTF
TRBD1	TRBV14	-	TRBJ2-1	TGTGCCAGCGAAAAATTGAAGACAGGGATTGCGCAGTTCTTC	CASEKLKTGIAQFF
-	TRBV9	-	TRBJ2-1	TGTGCCAGCAGCGTAGGGGGCCACTCCTACAATGAGCAGTTCTTC	CASSVGGHSYNEQFF
-	TRBV7-2	-	TRBJ2-3	TGTGCCAGCAGCTTAGAGGGGCTCCTGCTAGGGGGTTTAGATACGCAGTATTTT	CASSLEGLLLGGLDTQYF
-	TRBV9	-	TRBJ1-3	TGTGCCAGCAGCGGCCCCCTCGACAGTTCTGGAAACACCATATATTTT	CASSGPLDSSGNTIYF
-	TRBV6-2/TRBV6-3	-	TRBJ2-2	TGTGCCAGCAGTTACGGGCTAGCTGGCGGGGAGCTGTTTTTT	CASSYGLAGGELFF
-	TRBV5-6	-	TRBJ1-2	TGTGCCAGCAGCTTAAGGGGCTATTGGTATGGCTACACCTTC	CASSLRGYWYGYTF
TRBD2	TRBV11-3	-	TRBJ2-3	TGTGCCAGCAGCTCGGGGGGGCCGGTTCCGTTCTCCCCGCAGTATTTT	CASSSGGPVPFSPQYF
TRBD2	TRBV5-1	-	TRBJ2-5	TGCGCCAGCAGCTTGGAGGGCGGGGAGGGGACCCAGTACTTC	CASSLEGGEGTQYF
-	TRBV2	once	TRBJ1-3	TGTGCCAGCAGTGCGGGGATCCTCTCTGGAAACACCATATATTTT	CASSAGILSGNTIYF
-	TRBV9	-	TRBJ1-3	TGTGCCAGCAGCCCCAGAGTGAGCGCGCCGGAACCCGCCACCATATATTTT	CASSPRVSAPEPATIYF
TRBD1	TRBV6-4	few	TRBJ2-1	TGTGCCAGCAGTCCGGGACAGGACTTCAATGAGCAGTTCTTC	CASSPGQDFNEQFF
TRBD1	TRBV6-2/TRBV6-3	-	TRBJ1-2	TGTGCCAGCAGTTATCCAGGGACAGCCGCTAACTATGGCTACACCTTC	CASSYPGTAANYGYTF
TRBD2	TRBV11-2	-	TRBJ2-2	TGTGCCAGCAGGCTGGGGGGGAGTTCGAACACCGGGGAGCTGTTTTTT	CASRLGGSSNTGELFF
TRBD2	TRBV13	-	TRBJ2-7	TGTGCCAGCAGCTTAGGGCGAGCGGGAGGGCTAGAGCAGTACTTC	CASSLGRAGGLEQYF
-	TRBV30	once	TRBJ1-1	TGTGCCTGGAGCTCAGGGGTGAACACTGAAGCTTTCTTT	CAWSSGVNTEAFF
TRBD2	TRBV2	-	TRBJ2-6	TGTGCCAGCAGTGAGGGACTAGCGGGCTCTGGGGCCAACGTCCTGACTTTC	CASSEGLAGSGANVLTF
-	TRBV19	once	TRBJ2-1	TGTGCCAGTAGTATACCCGACCAGGGGCTGAACAATGAGCAGTTCTTC	CASSIPDQGLNNEQFF
-	TRBV19	-	TRBJ1-3	TGTGCCAGTAGTCCAGGGATTGGAAACACCATATATTTT	CASSPGIGNTIYF
-	TRBV3-1/TRBV3-2	once	TRBJ2-7	TGTGCCAGCAGCCAAGTCACGGGGTACGACGAGCAGTACTTC	CASSQVTGYDEQYF
-	TRBV29-1	-	TRBJ1-3	TGCAGCGTTGTGGGGCAGTCTGGAAACACCATATATTTT	CSVVGQSGNTIYF
-	TRBV30	-	TRBJ1-6	TGTGCCTGGAGTAGGTCCGCAGGGGACTCACCCCTCCACTTT	CAWSRSAGDSPLHF
TRBD2	TRBV27	-	TRBJ2-7	TGTGCCAGCAGTCTCCATCCTAGCGGGAACGAGCAGTACTTC	CASSLHPSGNEQYF
TRBD2	TRBV5-1	-	TRBJ2-1	TGCGCCAGCAGCACGGGACTAGCGGGAGGGGTTGGGTCCTACAATGAGCAGTTCTTC	CASSTGLAGGVGSYNEQFF
TRBD2	TRBV7-2	once	TRBJ2-3	TGTGCCAGCAGCCCCACTAGCGGGAGTTTTCGTGGAGATACGCAGTATTTT	CASSPTSGSFRGDTQYF
TRBD2	TRBV25-1	-	TRBJ2-7	TGTGCCAGCAGTAAGAAGCGGGAGTTTTCCTACGAGCAGTACTTC	CASSKKREFSYEQYF
-	TRBV29-1	-	TRBJ1-1	TGCAGCGTGAACAGGGCGATCACTGAAGCTTTCTTT	CSVNRAITEAFF
TRBD1	TRBV7-9	-	TRBJ1-2	TGTGCCAGCAGCTTTGGGGTACACGGACAGGGGGCTTATGGCTACACCTTC	CASSFGVHGQGAYGYTF
-	TRBV30	-	TRBJ2-5	TGTGCCTGGAGTGTACAGGGTGGAACTCTAGGCCACCAAGAGACCCAGTACTTC	CAWSVQGGTLGHQETQYF
-	TRBV3-1/TRBV3-2	-	TRBJ2-7	TGTGCCAGCAGCCAGAGCGGCTACGAGCAGTACTTC	CASSQSGYEQYF
-	TRBV7-3	-	TRBJ1-1	TGTGCCAGCAGCTTACAGGGATCCGGCACTGAAGCTTTCTTT	CASSLQGSGTEAFF
-	TRBV5-6	-	TRBJ1-5	TGTGCCAGCAGCTTGGGTATGAGCAATCAGCCCCAGCATTTT	CASSLGMSNQPQHF
TRBD1	TRBV5-6	-	TRBJ1-5	TGTGCCAGCAGCTTGTATGGACAGGGGGCCGATCAGCCCCAGCATTTT	CASSLYGQGADQPQHF
-	TRBV6-2/TRBV6-3	-	TRBJ2-7	TGTGCCAGCAGTTACAGAGTCTACGAGCAGTACTTC	CASSYRVYEQYF
-	TRBV9	few	TRBJ1-4	TGTGCCAGCAGCCCCACCGGGGTGACTTCTGAAAAACTGTTTTTT	CASSPTGVTSEKLFF
TRBD1	TRBV6-5	-	TRBJ1-2	TGTGCCAGCAGACGGACAGGGGAGGGCTACACCTTC	CASRRTGEGYTF
-	TRBV7-3	-	TRBJ1-4	TGTGCCAGCAGCCCATGCACAGATAGAAAGGAAAAACTGTTTTTT	CASSPCTDRKEKLFF
-	TRBV1	-	TRBJ1-1	TGCACCAGCAGCCAGGGACAGGCTTTATCGTCAGAAGCTTTCTTT	CTSSQGQALSSEAFF
-	TRBV6-5	-	TRBJ2-7	TGTGCCAGCAGTTACTCTCGACTAGATTCGACCTACGAGCAGTACTTC	CASSYSRLDSTYEQYF
TRBD1	TRBV10-3	-	TRBJ2-2	TGTGCCATCAGGGGGGACAGGGACACCGGGGAGCTGTTTTTT	CAIRGDRDTGELFF